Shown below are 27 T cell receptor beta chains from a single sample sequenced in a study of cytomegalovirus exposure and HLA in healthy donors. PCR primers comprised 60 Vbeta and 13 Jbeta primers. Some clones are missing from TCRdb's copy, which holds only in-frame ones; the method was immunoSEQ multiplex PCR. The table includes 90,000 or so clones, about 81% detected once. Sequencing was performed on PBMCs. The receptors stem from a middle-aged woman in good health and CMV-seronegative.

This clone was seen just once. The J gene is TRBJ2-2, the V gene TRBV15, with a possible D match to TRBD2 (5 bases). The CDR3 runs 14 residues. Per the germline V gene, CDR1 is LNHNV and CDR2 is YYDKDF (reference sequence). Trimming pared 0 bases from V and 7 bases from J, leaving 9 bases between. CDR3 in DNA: TGTGCCACCAGCAGAGATAGCGATATCGGGGAGCTGTTTTTT. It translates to CATSRDSDIGELFF.

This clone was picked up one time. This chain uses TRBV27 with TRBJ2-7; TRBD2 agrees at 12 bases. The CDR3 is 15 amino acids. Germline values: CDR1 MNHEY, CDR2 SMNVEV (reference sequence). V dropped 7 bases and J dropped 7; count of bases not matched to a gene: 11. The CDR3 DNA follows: TGTGCCAGCACCAGAGGACTAGCGGGATTGCAAGAGCAGTACTTC. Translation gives CASTRGLAGLQEQYF.

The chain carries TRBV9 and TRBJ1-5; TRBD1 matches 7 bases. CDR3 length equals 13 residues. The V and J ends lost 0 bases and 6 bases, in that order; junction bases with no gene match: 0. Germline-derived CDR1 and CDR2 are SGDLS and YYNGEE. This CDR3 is CASSVEGAQPQHF. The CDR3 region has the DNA TGTGCCAGCAGCGTAGAGGGGGCTCAGCCCCAGCATTTT.

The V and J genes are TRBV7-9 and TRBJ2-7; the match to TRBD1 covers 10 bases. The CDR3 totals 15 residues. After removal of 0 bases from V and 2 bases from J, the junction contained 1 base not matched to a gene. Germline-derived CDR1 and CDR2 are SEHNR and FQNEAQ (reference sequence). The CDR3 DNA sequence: TGTGCCAGCAGCTTAGCGACAGGGGGCACCTACGAGCAGTACTTC. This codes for CASSLATGGTYEQYF.

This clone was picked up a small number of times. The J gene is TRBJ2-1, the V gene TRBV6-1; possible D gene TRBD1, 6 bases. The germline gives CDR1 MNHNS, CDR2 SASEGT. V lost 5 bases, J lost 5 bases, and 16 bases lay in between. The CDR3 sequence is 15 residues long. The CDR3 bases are TGTGCCAGCAGTACTCAGGGGACCTGGAACAATGAGCAGTTCTTC. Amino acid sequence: CASSTQGTWNNEQFF.

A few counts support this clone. The CDR3 bases are TGTGCCAGCAGTTACCTTCCCAGGGGGTTAAGCACTGAAGCTTTCTTT. Its protein is CASSYLPRGLSTEAFF. The gene calls are TRBV6-6 and TRBJ1-1, with 7 bases matching TRBD1. This CDR3 is built from 16 residues. Per germline, CDR1 MNHNY and CDR2 SVGAGI (reference sequence). With V trimmed by 2 bases and J by 4 bases, 10 bases remained unmatched.

The chain's CDR3 is CASSESIGSGLNNEQFF. DNA for the CDR3: TGCGCCAGCAGTGAGTCGATCGGGAGCGGTCTAAACAATGAGCAGTTCTTC. The chain carries TRBV10-2 and TRBJ2-1; D possibly corresponds to TRBD2 (6 bases). Trimming removed 0 bases at V and 5 bases at J, with 17 bases between. The V gene's germline CDR1 is WSHSY and CDR2 SAAADI. This CDR3 comprises 17 residues.

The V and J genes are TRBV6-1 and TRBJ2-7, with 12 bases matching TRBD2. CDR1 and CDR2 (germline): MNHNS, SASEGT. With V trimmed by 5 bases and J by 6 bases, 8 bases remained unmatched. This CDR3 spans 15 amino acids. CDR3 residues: CASSLTSGSLCEQYF. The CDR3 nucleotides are TGTGCCAGCAGTTTGACTAGCGGGAGCCTATGCGAGCAGTACTTC.

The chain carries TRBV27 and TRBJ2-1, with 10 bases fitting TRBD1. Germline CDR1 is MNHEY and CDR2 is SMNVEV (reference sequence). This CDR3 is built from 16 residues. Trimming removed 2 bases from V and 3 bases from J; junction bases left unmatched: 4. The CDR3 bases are TGTGCCAGCAGTTTAAAGGGACAGGGGATCTACAATGAGCAGTTCTTC. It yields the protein CASSLKGQGIYNEQFF.

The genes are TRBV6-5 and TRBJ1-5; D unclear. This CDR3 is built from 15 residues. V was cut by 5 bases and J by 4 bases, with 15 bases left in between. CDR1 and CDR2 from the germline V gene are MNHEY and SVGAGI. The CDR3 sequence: CASSPFGRGNQPQHF. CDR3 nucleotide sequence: TGTGCCAGCAGTCCCTTCGGCCGGGGAAATCAGCCCCAGCATTTT.

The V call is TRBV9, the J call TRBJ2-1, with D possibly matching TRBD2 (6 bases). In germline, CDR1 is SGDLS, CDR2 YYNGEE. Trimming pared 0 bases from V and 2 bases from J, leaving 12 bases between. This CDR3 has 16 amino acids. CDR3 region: CASSVDGSGAYNEQFF. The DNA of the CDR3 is TGTGCCAGCAGCGTAGATGGGTCGGGAGCCTACAATGAGCAGTTCTTC. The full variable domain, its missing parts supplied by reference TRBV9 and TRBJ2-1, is DSGVTQTPKHLITATGQRVTLRCSPRSGDLSVYWYQQSLDQGLQFLIQYYNGEERAKGNILERFSAQQFPDLHSELNLSSLELGDSALYFCASSVDGSGAYNEQFFGPGTRLTVL.

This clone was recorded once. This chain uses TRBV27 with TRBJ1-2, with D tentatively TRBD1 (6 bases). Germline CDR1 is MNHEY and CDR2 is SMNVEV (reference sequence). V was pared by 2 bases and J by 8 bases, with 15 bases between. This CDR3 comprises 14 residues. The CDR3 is CASSLRGARDGYTF. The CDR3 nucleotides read TGTGCCAGCAGTTTACGGGGGGCGCGGGACGGCTACACCTTC.

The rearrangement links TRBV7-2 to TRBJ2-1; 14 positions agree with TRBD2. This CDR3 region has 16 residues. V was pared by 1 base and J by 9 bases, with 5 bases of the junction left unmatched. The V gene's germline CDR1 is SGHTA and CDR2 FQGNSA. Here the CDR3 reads CASSLEGLAGGGEQFF. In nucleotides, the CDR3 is TGTGCCAGCAGCTTAGAAGGACTAGCGGGGGGAGGTGAGCAGTTCTTC.

CDR3 nucleotides: TGTGCCAGCAGTGGGACAGGAGACCACTACACCTTC. It codes for CASSGTGDHYTF. The rearrangement links TRBV6-5 to TRBJ1-2; TRBD1 matches 8 bases. Germline loops: CDR1 MNHEY, CDR2 SVGAGI. This CDR3 region has 12 residues. The junction had 6 bases not matched to a gene; V was cut back by 5 bases and J by 10 bases.

The CDR3 nucleotides read TGCGCCAGCAGCTTTGGGGGCAGGGTGGCGTTTAACTATGGCTACACCTTC. It translates to CASSFGGRVAFNYGYTF. V usage is TRBV5-1 and J usage is TRBJ1-2; maybe TRBD1 (6 bases). This CDR3 has 17 amino acids. With 2 bases removed from V and 1 base from J, the gap between germline ends came to 18 bases. The germline V gene encodes CDR1 SGHRS and CDR2 YFSETQ.

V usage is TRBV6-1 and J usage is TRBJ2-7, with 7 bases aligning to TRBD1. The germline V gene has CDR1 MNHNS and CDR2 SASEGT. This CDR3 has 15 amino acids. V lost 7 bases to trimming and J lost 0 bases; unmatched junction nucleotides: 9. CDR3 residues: CASTIGTASSYEQYF. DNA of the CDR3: TGTGCCAGCACCATTGGGACAGCGAGCTCCTACGAGCAGTACTTC.

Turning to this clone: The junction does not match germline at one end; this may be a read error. The CDR3 DNA is TGCGCCAGCAGCCAAGTTGAACTAGCGGGAGGGCCCCACTTC. Translated: CASSQVELAGGPHF. The V gene is TRBV4-1, the J gene TRBJ2-7; 13 bases map to TRBD2. The CDR3 totals 14 residues. The germline gives CDR1 MGHRA, CDR2 YSYEKL.

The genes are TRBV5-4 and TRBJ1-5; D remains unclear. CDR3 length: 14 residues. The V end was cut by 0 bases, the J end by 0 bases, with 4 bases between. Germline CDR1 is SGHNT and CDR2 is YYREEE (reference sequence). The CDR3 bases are TGTGCCAGCAGCTTGGGAGGTAGCAATCAGCCCCAGCATTTT. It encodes CASSLGGSNQPQHF.

In DNA, the CDR3 is TGTGCCAGCACCCCCCGTTTCGGGGTAAAAACCGGGGAGCTGTTTTTT. Its translation: CASTPRFGVKTGELFF. V gene TRBV7-2 combines with J gene TRBJ2-2; weak D call: TRBD2 (5 bases). The CDR3 loop spans 16 amino acids. Per germline, CDR1 SGHTA and CDR2 FQGNSA. V was clipped by 7 bases and J by 5 bases, with 20 bases between them.

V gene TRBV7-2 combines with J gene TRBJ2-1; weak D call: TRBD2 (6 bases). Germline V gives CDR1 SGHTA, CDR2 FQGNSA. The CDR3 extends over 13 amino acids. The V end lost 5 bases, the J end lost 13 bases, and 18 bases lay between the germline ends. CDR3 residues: CASSPREEGSQFF. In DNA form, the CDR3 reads TGTGCCAGCAGCCCAAGGGAGGAGGGTAGTCAGTTCTTC.

The CDR3 region has the DNA TGTGCCAGCAGTGAACTCCGAGGGAACAATGAGCAGTTCTTC. It codes for CASSELRGNNEQFF. V and J are TRBV6-1 and TRBJ2-1; TRBD2 might be the D (5 bases). Trimming shortened V by 2 bases and J by 5 bases, and 10 bases separated the two germline ends. CDR3 length: 14 amino acids. Germline-derived CDR1 and CDR2 are MNHNS and SASEGT.

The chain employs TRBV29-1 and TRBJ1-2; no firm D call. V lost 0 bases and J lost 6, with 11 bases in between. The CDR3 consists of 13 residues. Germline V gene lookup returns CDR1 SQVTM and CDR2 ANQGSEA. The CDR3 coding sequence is TGCAGCGTTGAAGATCCTTCAGTCCATGGCTACACCTTC. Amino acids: CSVEDPSVHGYTF. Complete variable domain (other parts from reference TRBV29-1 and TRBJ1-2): SAVISQKPSRDICQRGTSLTIQCQVDSQVTMMFWYRQQPGQSLTLIATANQGSEATYESGFVIDKFPISRPNLTFSTLTVSNMSPEDSSIYLCSVEDPSVHGYTFGSGTRLTVV.

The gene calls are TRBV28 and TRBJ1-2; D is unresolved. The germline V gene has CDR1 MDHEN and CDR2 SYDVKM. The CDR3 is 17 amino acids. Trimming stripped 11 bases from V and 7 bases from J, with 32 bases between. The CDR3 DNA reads TGTGCCGTCAGTCCGTTTAAGGGTATAGGAGGAGTGGGTGGCTACACCTTC. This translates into CAVSPFKGIGGVGGYTF.

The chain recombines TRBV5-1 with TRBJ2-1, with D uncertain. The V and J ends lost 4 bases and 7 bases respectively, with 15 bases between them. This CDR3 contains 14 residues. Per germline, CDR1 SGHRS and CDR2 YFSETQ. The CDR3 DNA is TGCGCCAGCAGCCCAAAATCGACTGTGAATGAGCAGTTCTTC. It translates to CASSPKSTVNEQFF. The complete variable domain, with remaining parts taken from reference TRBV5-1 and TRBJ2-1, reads KAGVTQTPRYLIKTRGQQVTLSCSPISGHRSVSWYQQTPGQGLQFLFEYFSETQRNKGNFPGRFSGRQFSNSRSEMNVSTLELGDSALYLCASSPKSTVNEQFFGPGTRLTVL.

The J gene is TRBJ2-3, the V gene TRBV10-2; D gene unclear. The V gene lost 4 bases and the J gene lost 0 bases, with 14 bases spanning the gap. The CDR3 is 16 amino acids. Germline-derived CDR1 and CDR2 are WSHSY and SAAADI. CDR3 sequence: CASSGVRRTSTDTQYF. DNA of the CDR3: TGCGCCAGCAGTGGAGTGAGGAGAACTAGCACAGATACGCAGTATTTT.

Here the CDR3 reads CASSPHSNFQETQYF. For the CDR3, the DNA is TGTGCCAGTAGTCCTCACAGCAATTTCCAAGAGACCCAGTACTTC. The J gene is TRBJ2-5, the V gene TRBV19, with no clear D. This CDR3 has 15 residues. V was clipped by 5 bases and J by 1 base, with 14 bases between them. Germline CDR1 is LNHDA and CDR2 is SQIVND (reference sequence).

CDR3 coding DNA: TGTGCCAGCAGCATTACAGGTAGCTCCTACAATGAGCAGTTCTTC. It encodes CASSITGSSYNEQFF. The chain couples TRBV6-5 to TRBJ2-1; D is possibly TRBD1 (5 bases). Germline V gene sequence: CDR1 MNHEY, CDR2 SVGAGI. There are 15 residues in the CDR3. Trimming took 6 bases from V and 0 from J, leaving 12 bases between them.